A selection of T cell receptor beta chains follows, all from one sample in a study of T cells after yellow fever vaccination. TCRdb re-analysed the 5' RACE reads in MiXCR, keeping a single row per CDR3 protein. The table lists 450,000 to 550,000 distinct CDR3 sequences, 21% of them singletons. The source material was PBMCs, sampled 20 to 25 days after the first yellow fever vaccination. These receptors originate from a man between 18 and 35 years old who received the YFV17D yellow fever vaccine. Each CDR3 is given without its conserved first and last residue.

cdr3_aa: ASSLRFLGDNPGELF
v_call: TRBV11-2
j_call: TRBJ2-2

cdr3_aa: AIRDSGLSTDTQY
v_call: TRBV10-3
j_call: TRBJ2-3

cdr3_aa: ASSLRGSNTGELF
v_call: TRBV7-8
j_call: TRBJ2-2

cdr3_aa: ASSPPTYTEAF
v_call: TRBV18
j_call: TRBJ1-1

cdr3_aa: ATNERGQGTDTQY
v_call: TRBV10-3
j_call: TRBJ2-3

cdr3_aa: SARVTSGGRNEQF
v_call: TRBV20-1
j_call: TRBJ2-1

cdr3_aa: ASGTGNTEAF
v_call: TRBV10-3
j_call: TRBJ1-1

cdr3_aa: ASSERGTDLDTEAF
v_call: TRBV2
j_call: TRBJ1-1

cdr3_aa: ATKGWTRDENTEAF
v_call: TRBV6-2/TRBV6-3
j_call: TRBJ1-1

cdr3_aa: ASRTGYTEAF
v_call: TRBV12-3/TRBV12-4
j_call: TRBJ1-1

cdr3_aa: SVRDRAHEQY
v_call: TRBV29-1
j_call: TRBJ2-7

cdr3_aa: ASSFLLQETQY
v_call: TRBV5-6
j_call: TRBJ2-5

cdr3_aa: ASSEMTDHASPLH
v_call: TRBV9
j_call: TRBJ1-6

cdr3_aa: VVGESGNTIY
v_call: TRBV7-8
j_call: TRBJ1-3

cdr3_aa: ASRPPGGGGTQY
v_call: TRBV12-3/TRBV12-4
j_call: TRBJ2-3

cdr3_aa: ASSLQPLRGRDTQY
v_call: TRBV7-2
j_call: TRBJ2-3

cdr3_aa: ATSRDLRGKETQY
v_call: TRBV15
j_call: TRBJ2-5

cdr3_aa: SAKSSGSETQY
v_call: TRBV20-1
j_call: TRBJ2-5

cdr3_aa: ASRSSPPYTEAF
v_call: TRBV21-1
j_call: TRBJ1-1

cdr3_aa: ASSQDGGAGTGELF
v_call: TRBV4-3
j_call: TRBJ2-2

cdr3_aa: ASSPQTGSTYNEQF
v_call: TRBV5-6
j_call: TRBJ2-1

cdr3_aa: ASSLTGMNEQF
v_call: TRBV7-2
j_call: TRBJ2-1

cdr3_aa: ASSLTYGYT
v_call: TRBV7-2
j_call: TRBJ1-2

cdr3_aa: SATRHLGRTDTQY
v_call: TRBV20-1
j_call: TRBJ2-3

cdr3_aa: ASSVARQADEKLF
v_call: TRBV9
j_call: TRBJ1-4

cdr3_aa: ATSDIRNEKLF
v_call: TRBV24-1
j_call: TRBJ1-4

cdr3_aa: AIMGPRVTDTQY
v_call: TRBV10-3
j_call: TRBJ2-3

cdr3_aa: ASSQQGARETQY
v_call: TRBV5-1
j_call: TRBJ2-5

cdr3_aa: ASSLAAQSLAKNIQY
v_call: TRBV7-2
j_call: TRBJ2-4

cdr3_aa: ASSLSAGPYGYEQY
v_call: TRBV7-2
j_call: TRBJ2-7

cdr3_aa: ASSLASAGNTEAF
v_call: TRBV7-6
j_call: TRBJ1-1

cdr3_aa: ASRSPGVRNTEAF
v_call: TRBV7-2
j_call: TRBJ1-1

cdr3_aa: AINGQPEETQY
v_call: TRBV10-3
j_call: TRBJ2-5

cdr3_aa: ASSHRTGGPYEQY
v_call: TRBV27
j_call: TRBJ2-7

cdr3_aa: ASSLGSATGYNEKLF
v_call: TRBV7-7
j_call: TRBJ1-4

cdr3_aa: ASSSAGALNTEAF
v_call: TRBV5-6
j_call: TRBJ1-1

cdr3_aa: SARRVDTEAF
v_call: TRBV20-1
j_call: TRBJ1-1

cdr3_aa: ASSQDRSVQETQY
v_call: TRBV4-1
j_call: TRBJ2-5

cdr3_aa: ASRDLAGLF
v_call: TRBV12-3/TRBV12-4
j_call: TRBJ2-1

cdr3_aa: ASSLEGQRAKNIQY
v_call: TRBV7-2
j_call: TRBJ2-4

cdr3_aa: ASSLIGQLLEQF
v_call: TRBV7-2
j_call: TRBJ2-1

cdr3_aa: ASSFRPLGGTGANVLT
v_call: TRBV12-3/TRBV12-4
j_call: TRBJ2-6

cdr3_aa: ASSEGLSNQPQH
v_call: TRBV2
j_call: TRBJ1-5

cdr3_aa: ASSNTGTGATEAF
v_call: TRBV12-3/TRBV12-4
j_call: TRBJ1-1

cdr3_aa: SAGPQGTTDTQY
v_call: TRBV20-1
j_call: TRBJ2-3

cdr3_aa: ANTRWPAETQY
v_call: TRBV7-9
j_call: TRBJ2-5

cdr3_aa: ASSDEGGRSYNEQF
v_call: TRBV9
j_call: TRBJ2-1

cdr3_aa: ASSQGLSRDYGYT
v_call: TRBV4-1
j_call: TRBJ1-2

cdr3_aa: SAETGGNTEAF
v_call: TRBV20-1
j_call: TRBJ1-1

cdr3_aa: SARGSSGGVYNEQF
v_call: TRBV20-1
j_call: TRBJ2-1

cdr3_aa: SVQGMNTEAF
v_call: TRBV29-1
j_call: TRBJ1-1

cdr3_aa: ASSQGTTEAF
v_call: TRBV4-1
j_call: TRBJ1-1

cdr3_aa: ASKGTFGQPQH
v_call: TRBV2
j_call: TRBJ1-5

cdr3_aa: ASSLVEGGEAF
v_call: TRBV5-1
j_call: TRBJ1-1

cdr3_aa: ASRPGLGDTQY
v_call: TRBV11-1
j_call: TRBJ2-3

cdr3_aa: ASSQEVQGRGDTQY
v_call: TRBV4-1
j_call: TRBJ2-3

cdr3_aa: ASSLSRATGELF
v_call: TRBV7-2
j_call: TRBJ2-2

cdr3_aa: ASSLVGAGNQPQH
v_call: TRBV7-2
j_call: TRBJ1-5

cdr3_aa: ARSPGLSCTDTQY
v_call: TRBV5-5
j_call: TRBJ2-3

cdr3_aa: ASSLDQGSLDTGELF
v_call: TRBV5-5
j_call: TRBJ2-2